The 14 T cell receptor beta chains in this list originate from one sample, sequenced in a study of control samples from healthy donors and cancer patients. Clones were sequenced by immunoSEQ multiplex PCR, and TCRdb holds only the in-frame ones, with some missing. Of 150,000 to 200,000 clones in the sample, about nine tenths were seen once. Sequenced sample: blood. These receptors were obtained from a woman younger than 45 in good health.

V gene TRBV5-1 combines with J gene TRBJ2-1; TRBD2 matches at 9 bases. Trimming took 3 bases from V and 0 from J; bases not matched to a gene: 4. Germline V gene sequence: CDR1 SGHRS, CDR2 YFSETQ. The CDR3 is made up of 16 amino acids. Here the CDR3 DNA reads TGCGCCAGCAGCTGGGATAGCGGGAGCTCCTACAATGAGCAGTTCTTC. This sequence encodes CASSWDSGSSYNEQFF. The full variable domain, its missing parts supplied by reference TRBV5-1 and TRBJ2-1, is KAGVTQTPRYLIKTRGQQVTLSCSPISGHRSVSWYQQTPGQGLQFLFEYFSETQRNKGNFPGRFSGRQFSNSRSEMNVSTLELGDSALYLCASSWDSGSSYNEQFFGPGTRLTVL.

This chain links TRBV7-2 with TRBJ2-7; the match to TRBD2 covers 16 bases. The CDR3 is made up of 15 amino acids. From germline, CDR1 is SGHTA and CDR2 FQGNSA. The V segment lost 5 bases and the J segment 6 bases; nucleotides outside the gene matches: 4. The CDR3 loop is CASSLGLAGGSEQYF. CDR3 bases: TGTGCCAGCAGCCTGGGACTAGCGGGAGGGTCCGAGCAGTACTTC.

This chain links TRBV18 with TRBJ1-4, with 9 bases fitting TRBD1. Germline lookup yields CDR1 KGHSH and CDR2 LQKENI. Losses at the gene ends were 5 bases for V and 7 bases for J; bases not matched to a gene: 2. This CDR3 is 13 amino acids long. In nucleotides, the CDR3 is TGTGCCAGCTCAATACAGGGGGCTGAAAAACTGTTTTTT. It translates to CASSIQGAEKLFF.

This clone was recorded a few times. V usage is TRBV18 and J usage is TRBJ1-1; maybe TRBD1 (5 bases). Germline V gene data show CDR1 as KGHSH and CDR2 as LQKENI. The CDR3 runs 14 residues. With 3 bases removed from V and 1 base from J, the gap between germline ends came to 9 bases. This CDR3 reads CASSPYGANTEAFF. In DNA, the CDR3 is TGTGCCAGCTCACCTTACGGGGCGAACACTGAAGCTTTCTTT.

The chain links TRBV5-6 to TRBJ2-5; 13 nucleotides match TRBD2. The germline V gene has CDR1 SGHDT and CDR2 YYEEEE. With V trimmed by 4 bases and J by 5 bases, 5 bases remained unmatched. This CDR3 is built from 15 residues. The CDR3 reads CASSLLAGGWETQYF. DNA of the CDR3: TGTGCCAGCAGCCTACTAGCGGGAGGGTGGGAGACCCAGTACTTC. The full variable domain, completed using reference TRBV5-6 and TRBJ2-5, is DAGVTQSPTHLIKTRGQQVTLRCSPKSGHDTVSWYQQALGQGPQFIFQYYEEEERQRGNFPDRFSGHQFPNYSSELNVNALLLGDSALYLCASSLLAGGWETQYFGPGTRLLVL.

The chain is built from TRBV30 and TRBJ2-1, with a tentative D call TRBD2 (5 bases). V lost 3 bases, J lost 2 bases, and 5 bases lay in between. CDR3 length: 12 amino acids. From germline, CDR1 is GTSNPN and CDR2 SVGIG (reference sequence). CDR3 sequence reads: CAWRRAYNEQFF. The DNA of the CDR3 is TGTGCCTGGAGGAGGGCCTACAATGAGCAGTTCTTC.

The chain employs TRBV6-5 and TRBJ1-2, with D possibly matching TRBD1 (6 bases). CDR1 MNHEY and CDR2 SVGAGI come from the germline V gene. The V gene lost 7 bases and the J gene lost 7 bases, with 13 bases spanning the gap. The CDR3 has 12 residues. The CDR3 nucleotides read TGTGCCAGCAAGGACAGCGGATTTGGCTACACCTTC. It yields the protein CASKDSGFGYTF.

The chain employs TRBV6-2 or TRBV6-3 and TRBJ1-5, with 9 nucleotides matching TRBD1. Germline CDR1 MNHEY, CDR2 SVGEGT. Unmatched junction bases numbered 1, after V lost 2 bases and J lost 2 bases. CDR3 length: 15 residues. The CDR3 sequence is CASSYTGGGNQPQHF. In nucleotides, the CDR3 is TGTGCCAGCAGTTACACAGGGGGCGGCAATCAGCCCCAGCATTTT.

The gene calls are TRBV7-9 and TRBJ1-1, with a tentative D call TRBD1 (6 bases). Germline values: CDR1 SEHNR, CDR2 FQNEAQ (reference sequence). The V and J ends lost 5 bases and 5 bases respectively, with 12 bases between them. The length of the CDR3 is 13 residues. The CDR3 region is CASSLGGETEAFF. CDR3 sequence (DNA): TGTGCCAGCAGCCTAGGGGGGGAAACTGAAGCTTTCTTT.

This clone was counted a single time. The chain is built from TRBV28 and TRBJ1-2, with D possibly TRBD1 on 6 matching bases. The CDR3 sequence is 12 residues long. Germline CDR1 MDHEN, CDR2 SYDVKM. The germline V and J ends were trimmed by 6 bases and 4 bases, with 9 bases remaining between them. The CDR3 here is CASSPGVYGYTF. CDR3 nucleotides: TGTGCCAGCAGCCCAGGGGTCTATGGCTACACCTTC.

The chain combines TRBV29-1 with TRBJ1-1; D is uncertain. The CDR3 has 11 amino acids. The germline CDR1 and CDR2 sequences are SQVTM and ANQGSEA. Trimming took off 4 bases at V and 5 bases at J, with 8 bases between the two ends. CDR3 bases: TGCAGCGTTGTGGGGAATACTGAAGCTTTCTTT. It translates to CSVVGNTEAFF.

The sample holds one count of this clone. The rearrangement uses TRBV6-2 or TRBV6-3 and TRBJ2-3; D gene uncertain. The CDR3 totals 14 residues. Germline assignment: CDR1 MNHEY and CDR2 SVGEGT. Trimming took 2 bases from V and 0 from J, leaving 6 bases between them. CDR3 nucleotides: TGTGCCAGCAGTTACGTGGCTAGCACAGATACGCAGTATTTT. Amino acids: CASSYVASTDTQYF.

The chain combines TRBV28 with TRBJ2-7; 9 nucleotides line up with TRBD1. Germline V lookup: CDR1 MDHEN, CDR2 SYDVKM. The trim removed 5 bases at V and 3 bases at J, leaving 5 bases unmatched. The CDR3 runs 14 residues. In DNA, the CDR3 is TGTGCCAGCAGTGCGACAGGGGGGAACTACGAGCAGTACTTC. This translates into CASSATGGNYEQYF.

The chain combines TRBV18 with TRBJ1-1; D is unclear. Germline assignment: CDR1 KGHSH and CDR2 LQKENI. Trimming stripped 0 bases from V and 1 base from J, with 6 bases between. The CDR3 extends over 14 amino acids. DNA for the CDR3: TGTGCCAGCTCACCACCAGGTTCGAACACTGAAGCTTTCTTT. Its translation: CASSPPGSNTEAFF. Using reference TRBV18 and TRBJ1-1 for the parts outside the CDR3, the full variable domain is NAGVMQNPRHLVRRRGQEARLRCSPMKGHSHVYWYRQLPEEGLKFMVYLQKENIIDESGMPKERFSAEFPKEGPSILRIQQVVRGDSAAYFCASSPPGSNTEAFFGQGTRLTVV.